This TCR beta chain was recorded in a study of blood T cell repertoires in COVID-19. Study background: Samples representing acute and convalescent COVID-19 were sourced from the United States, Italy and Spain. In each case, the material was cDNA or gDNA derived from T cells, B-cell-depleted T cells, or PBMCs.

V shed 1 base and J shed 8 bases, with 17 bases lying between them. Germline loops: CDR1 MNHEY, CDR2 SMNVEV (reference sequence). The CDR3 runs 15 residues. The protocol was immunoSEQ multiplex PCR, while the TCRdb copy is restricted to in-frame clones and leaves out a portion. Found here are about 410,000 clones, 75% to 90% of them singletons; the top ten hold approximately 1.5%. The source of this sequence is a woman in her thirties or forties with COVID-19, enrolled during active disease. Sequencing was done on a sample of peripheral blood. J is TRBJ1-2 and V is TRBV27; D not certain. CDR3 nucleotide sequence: TGTGCCAGCAGTTTATTCGTCGGCTGGAGAGAAGGCTACACCTTC. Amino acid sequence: CASSLFVGWREGYTF.